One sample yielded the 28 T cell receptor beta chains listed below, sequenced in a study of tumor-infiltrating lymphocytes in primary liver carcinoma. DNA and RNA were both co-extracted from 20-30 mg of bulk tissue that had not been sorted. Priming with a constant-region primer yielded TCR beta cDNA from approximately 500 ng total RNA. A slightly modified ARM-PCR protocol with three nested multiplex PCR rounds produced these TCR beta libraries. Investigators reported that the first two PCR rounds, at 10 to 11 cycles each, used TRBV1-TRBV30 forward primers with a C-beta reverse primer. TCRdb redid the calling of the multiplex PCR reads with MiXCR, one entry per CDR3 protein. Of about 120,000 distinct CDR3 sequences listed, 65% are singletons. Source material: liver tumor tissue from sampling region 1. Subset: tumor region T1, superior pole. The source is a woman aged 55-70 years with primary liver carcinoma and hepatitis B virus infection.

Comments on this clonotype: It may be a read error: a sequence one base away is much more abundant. DNA of the CDR3: TGTGCCAGCAGTTCGAGAAGGGAGGCCCTGGCCGTAGAGACCCAGTACTTC. It codes for CASSSRREALAVETQYF. This chain connects TRBV28 to TRBJ2-5; maybe TRBD2 (6 bases). The CDR3 contains 17 residues. V gave up 4 bases and J gave up 4 bases, with 22 bases separating them. Germline loops: CDR1 MDHEN, CDR2 SYDVKM.

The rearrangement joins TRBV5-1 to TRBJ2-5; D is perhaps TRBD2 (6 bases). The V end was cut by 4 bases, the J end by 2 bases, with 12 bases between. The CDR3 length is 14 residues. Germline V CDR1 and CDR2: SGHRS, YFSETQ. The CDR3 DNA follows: TGCGCCAGCAGCCCTGGAGGGAGTCAAGAGACCCAGTACTTC. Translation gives CASSPGGSQETQYF.

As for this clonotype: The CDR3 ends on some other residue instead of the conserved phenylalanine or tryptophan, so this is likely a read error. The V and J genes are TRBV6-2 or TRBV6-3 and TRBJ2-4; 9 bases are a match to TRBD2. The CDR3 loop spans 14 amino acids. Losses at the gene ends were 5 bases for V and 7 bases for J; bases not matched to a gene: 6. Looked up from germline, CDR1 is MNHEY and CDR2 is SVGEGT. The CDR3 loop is CASSVTSGSNIQYI. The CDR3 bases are TGTGCCAGCAGTGTTACTAGCGGGTCTAACATTCAGTACATC.

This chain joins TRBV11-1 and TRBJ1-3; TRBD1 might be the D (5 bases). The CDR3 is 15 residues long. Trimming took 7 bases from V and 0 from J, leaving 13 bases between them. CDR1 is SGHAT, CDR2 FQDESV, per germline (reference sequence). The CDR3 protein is CASNLEGDSGNTIYF. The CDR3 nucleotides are TGTGCCAGCAACTTGGAAGGGGACTCTGGAAACACCATATATTTT.

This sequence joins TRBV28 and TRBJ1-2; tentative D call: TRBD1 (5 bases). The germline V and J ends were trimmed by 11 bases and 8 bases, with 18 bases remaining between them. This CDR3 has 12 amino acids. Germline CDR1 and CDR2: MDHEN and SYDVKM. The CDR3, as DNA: TGTGCCGCCGGGACGGCCCGAAAGGGCTACACCTTC. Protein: CAAGTARKGYTF.

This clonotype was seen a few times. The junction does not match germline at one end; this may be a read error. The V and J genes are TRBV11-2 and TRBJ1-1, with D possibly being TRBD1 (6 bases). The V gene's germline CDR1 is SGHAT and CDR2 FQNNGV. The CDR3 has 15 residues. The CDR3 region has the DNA TGTGACAGCAGCCGAATCAGGGGCGGGAATACTGAAGCTTTCTTT. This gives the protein CDSSRIRGGNTEAFF.

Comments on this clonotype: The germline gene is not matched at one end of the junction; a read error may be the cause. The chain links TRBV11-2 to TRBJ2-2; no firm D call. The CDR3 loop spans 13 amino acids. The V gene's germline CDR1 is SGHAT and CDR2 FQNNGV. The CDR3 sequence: CASSLGMTGELFF. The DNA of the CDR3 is TGTGCCAGCAGTTTAGGTATGACTGGGGAGCTGTTTTTT. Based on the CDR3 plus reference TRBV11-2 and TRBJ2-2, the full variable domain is EAGVAQSPRYKIIEKRQSVAFWCNPISGHATLYWYQQILGQGPKLLIQFQNNGVVDDSQLPKDRFSAERLKGVDSTLKIQPAKLEDSAVYLCASSLGMTGELFFGEGSRLTVL.

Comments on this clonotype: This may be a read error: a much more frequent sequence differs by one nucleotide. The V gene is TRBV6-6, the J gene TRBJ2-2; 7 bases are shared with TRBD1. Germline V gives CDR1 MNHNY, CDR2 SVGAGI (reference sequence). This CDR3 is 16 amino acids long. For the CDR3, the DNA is TGTGCCAGCAGTTACTCCCCGGGACAGCCAACAGGGGAGCTGTCTTTT. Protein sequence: CASSYSPGQPTGELSF.

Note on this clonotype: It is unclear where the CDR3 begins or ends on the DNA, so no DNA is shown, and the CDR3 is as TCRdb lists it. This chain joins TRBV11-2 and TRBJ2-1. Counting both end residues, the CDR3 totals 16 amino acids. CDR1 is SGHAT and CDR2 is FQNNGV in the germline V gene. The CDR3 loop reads CASSFGPGSSYNEQPF.

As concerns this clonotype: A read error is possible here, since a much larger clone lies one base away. CDR3 coding DNA: TGTGCCAGCAGCTTGACCACAGGGAGCTATGGCTACACCTTC. Amino acids: CASSLTTGSYGYTF. This chain joins TRBV5-4 and TRBJ1-2; possible D gene TRBD1, 6 bases. The CDR3 covers 14 residues. CDR1 is SGHNT and CDR2 is YYREEE in the germline V gene (reference sequence). The V end lost 1 base, the J end lost 4 bases, and 11 bases lay between the germline ends.

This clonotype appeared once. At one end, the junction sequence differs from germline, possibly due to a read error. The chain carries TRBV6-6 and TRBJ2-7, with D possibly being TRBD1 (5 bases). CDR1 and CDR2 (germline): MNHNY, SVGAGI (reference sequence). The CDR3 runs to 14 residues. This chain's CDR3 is CASSYLTWQGEQYF. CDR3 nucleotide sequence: TGTGCCAGTAGTTACTTGACATGGCAGGGCGAGCAGTACTTC.

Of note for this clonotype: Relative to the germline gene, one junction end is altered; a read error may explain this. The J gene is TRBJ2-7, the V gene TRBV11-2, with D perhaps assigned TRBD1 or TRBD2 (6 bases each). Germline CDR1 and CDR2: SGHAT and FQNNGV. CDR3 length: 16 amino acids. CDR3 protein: CASSLESGAGGYEQYF. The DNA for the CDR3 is TGTGCCAGCAGCTTAGAATCGGGGGCAGGAGGCTACGAGCAGTATTTC.

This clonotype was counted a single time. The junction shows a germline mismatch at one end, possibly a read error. The CDR3 here is CSVVRGTNSYKQYF. In nucleotides, the CDR3 is TGCAGCGTTGTGAGGGGGACCAATTCCTACAAGCAGTACTTT. The rearrangement links TRBV29-1 to TRBJ2-7; D might be TRBD1 (6 bases). The germline gives CDR1 SQVTM, CDR2 ANQGSEA. The CDR3 consists of 14 residues.

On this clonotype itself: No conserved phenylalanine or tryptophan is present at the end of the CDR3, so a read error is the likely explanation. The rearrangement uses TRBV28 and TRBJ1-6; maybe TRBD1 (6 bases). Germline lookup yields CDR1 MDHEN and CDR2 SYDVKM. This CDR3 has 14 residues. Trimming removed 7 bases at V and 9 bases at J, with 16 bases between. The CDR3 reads CASNLYRDSSPLHL. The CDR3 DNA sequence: TGTGCCAGCAATTTGTACAGGGATAGTTCACCCCTCCACCTT.

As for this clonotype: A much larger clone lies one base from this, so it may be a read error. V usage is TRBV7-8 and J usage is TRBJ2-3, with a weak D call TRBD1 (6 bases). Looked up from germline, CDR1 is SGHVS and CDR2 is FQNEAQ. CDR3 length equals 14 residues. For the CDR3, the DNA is TGTGCCATCAGCACTACTAGGGGGTTAAATACGCAGTATTTT. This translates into CAISTTRGLNTQYF.

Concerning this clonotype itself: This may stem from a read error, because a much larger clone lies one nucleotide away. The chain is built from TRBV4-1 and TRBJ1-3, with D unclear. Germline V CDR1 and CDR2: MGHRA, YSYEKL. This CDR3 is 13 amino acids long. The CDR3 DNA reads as TGCGTCAGCAGCCAAGAACCTGGAAACACCATATATTTT. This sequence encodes CVSSQEPGNTIYF.

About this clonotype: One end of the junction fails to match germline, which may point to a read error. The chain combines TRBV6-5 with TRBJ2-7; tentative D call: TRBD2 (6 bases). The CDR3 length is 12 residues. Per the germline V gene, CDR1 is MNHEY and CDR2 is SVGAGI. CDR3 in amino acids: CTSRVQTYGQYF. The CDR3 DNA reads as TGTACTAGCAGGGTACAGACCTACGGGCAGTACTTC.

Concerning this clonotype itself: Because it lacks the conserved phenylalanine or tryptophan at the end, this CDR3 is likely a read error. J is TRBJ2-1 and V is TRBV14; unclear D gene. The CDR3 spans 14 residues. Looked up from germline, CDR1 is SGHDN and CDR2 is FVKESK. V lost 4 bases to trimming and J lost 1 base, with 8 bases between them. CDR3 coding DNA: TGTGCCAGCAGCCCTTATGGGTCCTACAATGAGCAGTTCCTC. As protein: CASSPYGSYNEQFL.

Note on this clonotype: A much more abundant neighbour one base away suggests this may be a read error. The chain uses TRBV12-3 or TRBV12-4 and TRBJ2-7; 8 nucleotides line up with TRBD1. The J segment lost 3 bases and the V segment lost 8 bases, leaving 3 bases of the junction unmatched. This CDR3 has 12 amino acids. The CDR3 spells CASRDRCYEQYF. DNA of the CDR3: TGTGCCAGCCGGGACAGGTGCTACGAGCAGTACTTC.

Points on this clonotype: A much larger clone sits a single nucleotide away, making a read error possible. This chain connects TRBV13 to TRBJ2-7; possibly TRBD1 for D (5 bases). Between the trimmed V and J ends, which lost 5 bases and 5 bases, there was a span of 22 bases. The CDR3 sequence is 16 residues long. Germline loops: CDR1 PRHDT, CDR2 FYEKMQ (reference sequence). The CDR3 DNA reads TGTGCCAGCAGCCCCCCTCCGCAGGGCTACTACCACGAGCAGTACTTC. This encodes CASSPPPQGYYHEQYF. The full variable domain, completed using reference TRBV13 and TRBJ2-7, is AAGVIQSPRHLIKEKRETATLKCYPIPRHDTVYWYQQGPGQDPQFLISFYEKMQSDKGSIPDRFSAQQFSDYHSELNMSSLELGDSALYFCASSPPPQGYYHEQYFGPGTRLTVT.

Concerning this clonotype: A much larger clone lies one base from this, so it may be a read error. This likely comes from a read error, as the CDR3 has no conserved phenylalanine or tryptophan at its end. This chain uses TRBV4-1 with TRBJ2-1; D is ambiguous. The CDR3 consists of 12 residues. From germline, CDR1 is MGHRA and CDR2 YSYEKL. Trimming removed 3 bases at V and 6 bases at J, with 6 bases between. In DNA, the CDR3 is TGCGCCAGCAGCCATGTACGCAATGAGCAGTTCATC. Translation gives CASSHVRNEQFI.

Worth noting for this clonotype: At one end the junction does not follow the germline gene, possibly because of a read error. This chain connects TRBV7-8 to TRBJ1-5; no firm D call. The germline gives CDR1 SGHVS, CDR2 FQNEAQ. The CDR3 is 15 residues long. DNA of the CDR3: TGTGCCAGCAGCCCAGCGTGGGTGAACAATCAGTCCCAGCATTTT. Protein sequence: CASSPAWVNNQSQHF. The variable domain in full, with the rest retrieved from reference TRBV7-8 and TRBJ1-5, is GAGVSQSPRYKVAKRGQDVALRCDPISGHVSLFWYQQALGQGPEFLTYFQNEAQLDKSGLPSDRFFAERPEGSVSTLKIQRTQQEDSAVYLCASSPAWVNNQSQHFGDGTRLSIL.

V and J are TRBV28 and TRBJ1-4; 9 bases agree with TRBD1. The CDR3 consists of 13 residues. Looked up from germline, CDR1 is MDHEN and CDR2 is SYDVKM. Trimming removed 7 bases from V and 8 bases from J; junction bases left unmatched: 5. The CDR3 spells CASTTGGDEKLFF. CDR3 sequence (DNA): TGTGCCAGCACCACAGGGGGCGACGAAAAACTGTTTTTT.

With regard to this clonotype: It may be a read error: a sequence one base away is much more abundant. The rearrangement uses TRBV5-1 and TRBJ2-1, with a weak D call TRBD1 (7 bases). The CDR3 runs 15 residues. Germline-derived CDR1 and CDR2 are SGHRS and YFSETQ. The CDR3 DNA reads TGCGCCAGAAGCTTGGCGGGACAGACTTACAATGAGCAGTTCTTC. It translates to CARSLAGQTYNEQFF. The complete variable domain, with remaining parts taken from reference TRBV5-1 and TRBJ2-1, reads KAGVTQTPRYLIKTRGQQVTLSCSPISGHRSVSWYQQTPGQGLQFLFEYFSETQRNKGNFPGRFSGRQFSNSRSEMNVSTLELGDSALYLCARSLAGQTYNEQFFGPGTRLTVL.

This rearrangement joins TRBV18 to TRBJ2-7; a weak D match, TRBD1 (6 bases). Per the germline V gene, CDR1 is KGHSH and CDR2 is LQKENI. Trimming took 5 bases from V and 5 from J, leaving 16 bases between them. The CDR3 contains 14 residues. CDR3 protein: CASSTPSGTNEQYF. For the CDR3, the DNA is TGTGCCAGCTCAACCCCTTCCGGGACAAACGAGCAGTACTTC.

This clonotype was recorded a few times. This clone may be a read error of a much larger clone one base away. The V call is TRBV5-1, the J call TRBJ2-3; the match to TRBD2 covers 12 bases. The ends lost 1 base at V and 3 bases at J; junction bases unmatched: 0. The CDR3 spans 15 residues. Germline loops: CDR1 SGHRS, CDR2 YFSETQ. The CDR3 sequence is CASSLTSGGTDTQYF. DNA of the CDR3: TGCGCCAGCAGCTTGACTAGCGGGGGGACAGATACGCAGTATTTT.

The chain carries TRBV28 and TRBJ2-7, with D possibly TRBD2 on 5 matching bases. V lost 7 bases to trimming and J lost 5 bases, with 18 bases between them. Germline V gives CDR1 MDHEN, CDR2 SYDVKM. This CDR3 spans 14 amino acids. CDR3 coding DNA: TGTGCCAGCAATGGACTTGATCCCATCCACGAGCAGTACTTC. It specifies CASNGLDPIHEQYF.

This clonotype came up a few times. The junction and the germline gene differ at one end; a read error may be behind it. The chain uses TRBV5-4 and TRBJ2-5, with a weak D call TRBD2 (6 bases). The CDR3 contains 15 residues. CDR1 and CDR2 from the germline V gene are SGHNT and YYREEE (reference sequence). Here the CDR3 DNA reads TGTGCCATCAGCCGCCGGAGGGCCTACCAAGAGACCCAGTACTTC. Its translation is CAISRRRAYQETQYF.